A single sample is the source of the 19 T cell receptor beta chains below, sequenced in a study of type 1 and type 2 diabetes patients. PCR was run on genomic DNA. A primer set of 30 forward and 13 reverse primers amplified the CDR3. From the multiplex PCR reads, TCRdb called clonotypes with MiXCR, one entry per CDR3 protein. The sample contains approximately 260,000 distinct CDR3 sequences, over 45% of which appear only once. Input material: peripheral blood mononuclear cells (PBMCs). The receptors shown here come from a man aged 18 to 29 with type 2 diabetes.

This clonotype was recorded only once. The V gene is TRBV20-1, the J gene TRBJ2-6; tentatively, D is TRBD1 or TRBD2 (5 bases each). Germline loops: CDR1 DFQATT, CDR2 SNEGSKA (reference sequence). V was cut by 4 bases and J by 0 bases, with 16 bases left in between. The CDR3 runs 17 residues. The CDR3 DNA sequence: TGCAGTGCTAAGGCTGAGGGGTCAAACTCTGGGGCCAACGTCCTGACTTTC. The encoded protein is CSAKAEGSNSGANVLTF.

V usage is TRBV9 and J usage is TRBJ2-2; the D is unclear. CDR3 length equals 14 residues. V dropped 1 base and J dropped 0 bases, with 4 bases sitting between them. Per the germline V gene, CDR1 is SGDLS and CDR2 is YYNGEE. The CDR3 DNA reads as TGTGCCAGCAGCGTACGACCGAACACCGGGGAGCTGTTTTTT. This translates into CASSVRPNTGELFF.

This clonotype came up a few times. The chain couples TRBV11-2 to TRBJ2-1, with D uncertain. The V and J ends lost 6 bases and 2 bases respectively, with 5 bases between them. Germline V gene sequence: CDR1 SGHAT, CDR2 FQNNGV. The CDR3 covers 12 residues. For the CDR3, the DNA is TGTGCCAGCAGGGGCCCCTACAATGAGCAGTTCTTC. This codes for CASRGPYNEQFF.

The chain has TRBV4-1 and TRBJ2-5; 14 bases line up with TRBD2. The CDR3 totals 17 residues. The ends lost 0 bases at V and 3 bases at J; junction bases unmatched: 3. From germline, CDR1 is MGHRA and CDR2 YSYEKL. DNA of the CDR3: TGCGCCAGCAGCCAAGACCGACTAGCGGGAGGGAAAGAGACCCAGTACTTC. Translating gives CASSQDRLAGGKETQYF.

The chain couples TRBV29-1 to TRBJ2-5; D may be TRBD2 (6 bases). TRBJ2-1 explains the end of the DNA better; the J call may be wrong. The CDR3 covers 13 residues. Per the germline V gene, CDR1 is SQVTM and CDR2 is ANQGSEA. The CDR3: CSVELEGANEQFF. Written as DNA, the CDR3 is TGCAGCGTTGAATTGGAGGGTGCCAATGAGCAGTTCTTC.

This chain connects TRBV30 to TRBJ1-2; perhaps TRBD1 as D (5 bases). The CDR3 sequence is 18 residues long. Germline values: CDR1 GTSNPN, CDR2 SVGIG (reference sequence). The V end lost 2 bases, the J end lost 4 bases, and 26 bases lay between the germline ends. The CDR3 nucleotides are TGTGCCTGGAGTCCGAGGAGGGGATCTCAGCATGGGAGCTATGGCTACACCTTC. Amino acids: CAWSPRRGSQHGSYGYTF.

In its sample, this clonotype was seen a few times. This chain connects TRBV30 to TRBJ1-6, with a tentative D call TRBD1 (6 bases). Trimming stripped 3 bases from V and 4 bases from J, with 10 bases between. Germline V gene sequence: CDR1 GTSNPN, CDR2 SVGIG (reference sequence). The length of the CDR3 is 14 residues. This CDR3 is CAWSYRAYNSPLHF. The CDR3 DNA sequence: TGTGCCTGGAGCTACAGGGCATATAATTCACCCCTCCACTTT.

V is TRBV12-3 or TRBV12-4 and J is TRBJ1-4, with D uncertain. This CDR3 region has 14 residues. V was clipped by 6 bases and J by 0 bases, with 8 bases between them. The CDR3 DNA follows: TGTGCCAGCAGCCTGAGTTCAACTAATGAAAAACTGTTTTTT. It codes for CASSLSSTNEKLFF.

The chain uses TRBV12-3 or TRBV12-4 and TRBJ1-5; tentative D call: TRBD1 (5 bases). Trimming left V 6 bases short and J 7 bases short, with 19 bases between. The CDR3 sequence is 15 residues long. The CDR3, as DNA: TGTGCCAGCAGCCACACCGGTGGGGGGACCCAGCCCCAGCATTTT. This encodes CASSHTGGGTQPQHF.

CDR3: CASSSVSGGGRYGYTF. The CDR3 DNA follows: TGTGCCAGCAGCTCGGTGTCGGGGGGGGGGAGATATGGCTACACCTTC. The V call is TRBV7-2, the J call TRBJ1-2; tentative D call: TRBD1 (5 bases). The CDR3 is 16 residues long. Germline loops: CDR1 SGHTA, CDR2 FQGNSA. The ends were cut back, 4 bases at V and 5 bases at J, with 20 bases in the middle.

This clonotype was counted between two and nine times. This chain uses TRBV2 with TRBJ1-1; D gene unclear. Germline values: CDR1 SNHLY, CDR2 FYNNEI. There are 14 residues in the CDR3. Trimming pared 6 bases from V and 4 bases from J, leaving 15 bases between. The CDR3 bases are TGTGCCAGCAGGTCCGGGGTTCCGGGCACTGAAGCTTTCTTT. As protein: CASRSGVPGTEAFF.

This clonotype showed up just once. This chain connects TRBV10-3 to TRBJ2-5; 12 bases are a match to TRBD2. J lost 4 bases, V lost 10 bases, and 16 bases had no gene match. There are 17 residues in the CDR3. Germline CDR1 and CDR2: ENHRY and SYGVKD. The CDR3 region is CASSIFGGLAGRETQYF. The CDR3 region has the DNA TGTGCCAGTAGTATTTTTGGCGGACTAGCGGGGAGAGAGACCCAGTACTTC.

The rearrangement links TRBV2 to TRBJ2-3, with D possibly being TRBD2 (6 bases). CDR1 and CDR2 from the germline V gene are SNHLY and FYNNEI. The CDR3 covers 14 residues. V lost 4 bases and J lost 1, with 9 bases in between. CDR3 bases: TGTGCCAGCAGTGGACTAGATGGCACAGATACGCAGTATTTT. The encoded protein is CASSGLDGTDTQYF. The full variable domain, with the rest looked up from reference TRBV2 and TRBJ2-3, is EPEVTQTPSHQVTQMGQEVILRCVPISNHLYFYWYRQILGQKVEFLVSFYNNEISEKSEIFDDQFSVERPDGSNFTLKIRSTKLEDSAMYFCASSGLDGTDTQYFGPGTRLTVL.

The chain employs TRBV20-1 and TRBJ1-4, with a tentative D call TRBD1 (6 bases). The V gene's germline CDR1 is DFQATT and CDR2 SNEGSKA (reference sequence). CDR3 size: 14 residues. Trimming removed 5 bases from V and 6 bases from J, with 16 bases in between. The CDR3 DNA follows: TGCAGTGCTTTTAAGGGGGGTAGGGATGAAAAACTGTTTTTT. Protein: CSAFKGGRDEKLFF.

This clonotype appeared a few times. CDR3 nucleotides: TGTGCCAGCAGCGTAGGAGGGGGGGGAAATCAGCCCCAGCATTTT. This encodes CASSVGGGGNQPQHF. The chain recombines TRBV9 with TRBJ1-5; D might be TRBD1 (6 bases). The germline V gene encodes CDR1 SGDLS and CDR2 YYNGEE. CDR3 length: 15 amino acids. Trimming cost V 0 bases and J 4 bases, with 11 bases left between them.

V usage is TRBV12-3 or TRBV12-4 and J usage is TRBJ1-4, with D unresolved. V lost 6 bases and J 3 bases, leaving 23 bases between the germline ends. The CDR3 loop spans 18 amino acids. CDR3 nucleotides: TGTGCCAGCAGCGAACGACTGGGAGGTAGATCGGCTAATGAAAAACTGTTTTTT. It is translated as CASSERLGGRSANEKLFF.

J is TRBJ2-7 and V is TRBV11-2; 8 bases match TRBD1. The V gene end was trimmed by 2 bases and the J gene end by 2 bases; junction bases not matched to a gene: 11. Germline-derived CDR1 and CDR2 are SGHAT and FQNNGV. The CDR3 consists of 17 residues. The CDR3 DNA reads TGTGCCAGCAGCTTAAGCCATCGCGGACAGGGAACCTACGAGCAGTACTTC. As protein: CASSLSHRGQGTYEQYF.

The CDR3 protein is CASSPEQGNTEAFF. The CDR3 coding sequence is TGTGCCAGCAGTCCGGAACAGGGAAACACTGAAGCTTTCTTT. V and J are TRBV2 and TRBJ1-1, with D perhaps matching TRBD1 (6 bases). V was cut by 5 bases and J by 2 bases, with 12 bases left in between. Germline assignment: CDR1 SNHLY and CDR2 FYNNEI. The CDR3 is 14 residues long.

This clonotype was found a few times. The chain joins TRBV2 to TRBJ2-7; no definite D call. V was pared by 7 bases and J by 4 bases, with 20 bases between. CDR3 length: 15 residues. Germline V lookup: CDR1 SNHLY, CDR2 FYNNEI. DNA of the CDR3: TGTGCCAGCATTCCCGGCACTACGATCATTTACGAGCAGTACTTC. This translates into CASIPGTTIIYEQYF.